Following are 24 T cell receptor beta chains from one sample sequenced in a study of cytomegalovirus exposure and HLA in healthy donors. Vbeta (60) and Jbeta (13) primers were used in the PCR. Sequencing used immunoSEQ multiplex PCR; TCRdb keeps in-frame clones, though not all of them. The sample holds 130,000 or so clones, around 66% seen once. Sequenced input: PBMCs. These receptors all come from a woman in her thirties or forties in good health and CMV-seropositive.

This rearrangement joins TRBV7-2 to TRBJ2-7; the D gene is possibly TRBD2 (5 bases). The length of the CDR3 is 13 residues. V dropped 6 bases and J dropped 2 bases, with 11 bases sitting between them. Germline V gene lookup returns CDR1 SGHTA and CDR2 FQGNSA. The CDR3 loop reads CASRAGLTYEQYF. The DNA of the CDR3 is TGTGCCAGCAGGGCGGGCCTCACCTACGAGCAGTACTTC.

This clone was seen a few times. This sample also contains other DNA sequences that code for the same CDR3. V gene TRBV4-1 combines with J gene TRBJ1-2; D possibly corresponds to TRBD1 (6 bases). The CDR3 runs 14 residues. V lost 0 bases to trimming and J lost 3 bases, with 8 bases between them. Germline V gene lookup returns CDR1 MGHRA and CDR2 YSYEKL. CDR3 sequence: CASSQETGDYGYTF. The DNA for the CDR3 is TGCGCCAGCAGCCAAGAGACAGGAGACTATGGCTACACCTTC.

The chain carries TRBV29-1 and TRBJ2-3; the D gene is possibly TRBD1 (5 bases). This CDR3 is built from 11 residues. V gave up 6 bases and J gave up 2 bases, with 6 bases separating them. Looked up from germline, CDR1 is SQVTM and CDR2 is ANQGSEA. This CDR3 is CSVTDTDTQYF. CDR3 sequence (DNA): TGCAGCGTGACAGACACAGATACGCAGTATTTT.

This clone has only a few counts. The CDR3 sequence: CAISESTGGYGYTF. The CDR3 nucleotides read TGTGCCATCAGTGAGTCAACAGGGGGATACGGCTACACCTTC. The rearrangement links TRBV10-3 to TRBJ1-2, with 8 bases that match TRBD1. The germline V gene has CDR1 ENHRY and CDR2 SYGVKD. The V and J ends lost 0 bases and 8 bases, in that order; junction bases with no gene match: 5. There are 14 residues in the CDR3.

This clone was seen more than once but under ten times. The CDR3 region has the DNA TGTGCCAGCAACCCTACAGGGGCCGGGGAGCTGTTTTTT. Its protein product is CASNPTGAGELFF. This chain links TRBV6-1 with TRBJ2-2; 7 nucleotides align to TRBD1. V lost 7 bases, J lost 6 bases, and 5 bases stayed unmatched. The CDR3 consists of 13 residues. Germline V gene lookup returns CDR1 MNHNS and CDR2 SASEGT.

The chain links TRBV4-1 to TRBJ1-1; D not certain. This CDR3 is built from 16 residues. V dropped 4 bases and J dropped 2 bases, with 17 bases sitting between them. The germline V gene encodes CDR1 MGHRA and CDR2 YSYEKL. This chain's CDR3 is CASSPLEEAVNTEAFF. As DNA, the CDR3 is TGCGCCAGCAGCCCCCTAGAAGAGGCAGTCAACACTGAAGCTTTCTTT.

Of note for this clone: Compared with germline, one end of the junction differs, possibly owing to a read error. This chain joins TRBV7-9 and TRBJ2-7; D remains unclear. The CDR3 length is 13 residues. Germline loops: CDR1 SEHNR, CDR2 FQNEAQ (reference sequence). Here the CDR3 reads CSSSFQVAYEQYF. For the CDR3, the DNA is TGTTCCAGCAGCTTTCAGGTAGCCTACGAGCAGTACTTC.

The chain uses TRBV5-4 and TRBJ2-7, with TRBD2 identical over 9 bases. Germline CDR1 reads SGHNT; CDR2 reads YYREEE (reference sequence). V lost 5 bases and J lost 4; bases outside the gene matches: 7. The CDR3 is 14 residues long. The CDR3 DNA reads as TGTGCCAGCAGTCTTAGCGGGAGTAATTACGAGCAGTACTTC. Protein: CASSLSGSNYEQYF.

The chain carries TRBV5-1 and TRBJ2-7; D remains ambiguous. Germline values: CDR1 SGHRS, CDR2 YFSETQ. V was clipped by 4 bases and J by 4 bases, with 9 bases between them. The length of the CDR3 is 12 residues. The CDR3 protein is CASSGTEYEQYF. The CDR3 coding sequence is TGCGCCAGCAGCGGAACAGAGTACGAGCAGTACTTC. Full variable domain (rest looked up from reference TRBV5-1 and TRBJ2-7): KAGVTQTPRYLIKTRGQQVTLSCSPISGHRSVSWYQQTPGQGLQFLFEYFSETQRNKGNFPGRFSGRQFSNSRSEMNVSTLELGDSALYLCASSGTEYEQYFGPGTRLTVT.

The chain carries TRBV29-1 and TRBJ2-5, with 7 nucleotides matching TRBD2. Trimming removed 7 bases from V and 3 bases from J; junction bases left unmatched: 5. This CDR3 comprises 12 residues. The V gene's germline CDR1 is SQVTM and CDR2 ANQGSEA. The CDR3 DNA reads TGCAGCGCCGGGGGGTGGGAAGAGACCCAGTACTTC. Its protein is CSAGGWEETQYF.

In DNA, the CDR3 is TGCGCCAGCAGCTTCCTAGCGAACACCGGGGAGCTGTTTTTT. It encodes CASSFLANTGELFF. This chain connects TRBV5-1 to TRBJ2-2; D is unclear. This CDR3 contains 14 residues. Germline V lookup: CDR1 SGHRS, CDR2 YFSETQ. V lost 2 bases to trimming and J lost 0 bases, with 5 bases between them.

The rearrangement joins TRBV28 to TRBJ2-7, with TRBD2 identical over 8 bases. The CDR3 loop spans 12 amino acids. Looked up from germline, CDR1 is MDHEN and CDR2 is SYDVKM. The ends lost 7 bases at V and 5 bases at J; junction bases unmatched: 4. In DNA form, the CDR3 reads TGTGCCAGCACCGGGACTAGGAACGAGCAGTACTTC. Translating it yields CASTGTRNEQYF.

This clone appeared a few times. The chain employs TRBV11-3 and TRBJ2-6, with D possibly TRBD1 on 6 matching bases. The germline V gene has CDR1 SGHNT and CDR2 YENEEA. The V and J ends lost 4 bases and 0 bases respectively, with 16 bases between them. The CDR3 has 18 amino acids. The CDR3, as DNA: TGTGCCAGCAGCTCAGCTGGGGGCCTTGGCTCTGGGGCCAACGTCCTGACTTTC. Translated, it gives CASSSAGGLGSGANVLTF. Full variable domain (missing parts from reference TRBV11-3 and TRBJ2-6): EAGVVQSPRYKIIEKKQPVAFWCNPISGHNTLYWYLQNLGQGPELLIRYENEEAVDDSQLPKDRFSAERLKGVDSTLKIQPAELGDSAVYLCASSSAGGLGSGANVLTFGAGSRLTVL.

This clone was observed a few times. The CDR3 here is CASSLASDTEAFF. CDR3 nucleotides: TGTGCCAGCAGCTTAGCTTCAGACACTGAAGCTTTCTTT. The chain employs TRBV7-9 and TRBJ1-1; D is undetermined. The CDR3 sequence is 13 residues long. Germline loops: CDR1 SEHNR, CDR2 FQNEAQ (reference sequence). With 0 bases removed from V and 3 bases from J, the gap between germline ends came to 5 bases.

This clone has just a few counts. V gene TRBV6-1 combines with J gene TRBJ2-7; 7 bases map to TRBD1. After removal of 2 bases from V and 0 bases from J, the junction contained 4 bases not matched to a gene. Germline assignment: CDR1 MNHNS and CDR2 SASEGT. CDR3 size: 15 residues. CDR3 amino acids: CASSETGADSYEQYF. The CDR3 region has the DNA TGTGCCAGCAGTGAAACAGGGGCGGACTCCTACGAGCAGTACTTC.

The chain employs TRBV12-5 and TRBJ1-2; D not resolved. V was pared by 3 bases and J by 5 bases, with 10 bases between. The CDR3 consists of 13 residues. From germline, CDR1 is LGHNT and CDR2 FRNRAP. In nucleotides, the CDR3 is TGTGCTAGTGGTTTTTCAGCGGGATATGGCTACACCTTC. Translated, it gives CASGFSAGYGYTF.

The sample holds a few counts of this clone. The CDR3 here is CASSRLAGGNEQFF. The DNA for the CDR3 is TGTGCCAGTAGTAGACTAGCGGGAGGTAATGAGCAGTTCTTC. The chain uses TRBV19 and TRBJ2-1; TRBD2 aligns across 13 bases. Germline-derived CDR1 and CDR2 are LNHDA and SQIVND (reference sequence). CDR3 length: 14 residues. V was clipped by 4 bases and J by 7 bases; unmatched bases: 1.

This sequence joins TRBV28 and TRBJ2-7, with 9 bases that match TRBD1. The CDR3 has 13 residues. Germline V lookup: CDR1 MDHEN, CDR2 SYDVKM. Trimming removed 6 bases from V and 5 bases from J; junction bases left unmatched: 5. As DNA, the CDR3 is TGTGCCAGCAGGGGACAGGGTCTCAACGAGCAGTACTTC. This gives the protein CASRGQGLNEQYF.

This chain connects TRBV19 to TRBJ1-5; 9 nucleotides agree with TRBD1. This CDR3 is 17 amino acids long. J gave up 0 bases and V 5 bases, and 8 bases lay outside the gene matches. Germline values: CDR1 LNHDA, CDR2 SQIVND (reference sequence). CDR3 in DNA: TGTGCCAGTAGTCGGGACAGGGTGGATTATAGCAATCAGCCCCAGCATTTT. This translates into CASSRDRVDYSNQPQHF.

The chain employs TRBV7-3 and TRBJ2-2; the match to TRBD2 covers 7 bases. After removal of 3 bases from V and 6 bases from J, the junction contained 4 bases not matched to a gene. This CDR3 is 14 amino acids long. In germline, CDR1 is SGHTA, CDR2 FQGTGA. The CDR3 DNA reads as TGTGCCAGCAGCTTGGGAGGGGACGCCGGGGAGCTGTTTTTT. This sequence encodes CASSLGGDAGELFF.

The chain carries TRBV11-2 and TRBJ2-7; TRBD2 is a possible D gene (6 bases). The germline gives CDR1 SGHAT, CDR2 FQNNGV. The CDR3 has 16 residues. The ends were cut back, 5 bases at V and 3 bases at J, with 20 bases in the middle. This CDR3 is CASSPGTREIDYEQYF. The CDR3 nucleotides are TGTGCCAGCAGCCCAGGAACACGGGAGATCGACTACGAGCAGTACTTC. The full variable domain, rest sourced from reference TRBV11-2 and TRBJ2-7, is EAGVAQSPRYKIIEKRQSVAFWCNPISGHATLYWYQQILGQGPKLLIQFQNNGVVDDSQLPKDRFSAERLKGVDSTLKIQPAKLEDSAVYLCASSPGTREIDYEQYFGPGTRLTVT.

This chain joins TRBV27 and TRBJ2-7, with D possibly being TRBD1 (7 bases). Germline V gives CDR1 MNHEY, CDR2 SMNVEV (reference sequence). CDR3 size: 14 residues. V was pared by 1 base and J by 6 bases, with 13 bases between. CDR3 loop: CASSLYPGGGEQYF. The CDR3 DNA sequence: TGTGCCAGCAGTTTATATCCAGGGGGAGGCGAGCAGTACTTC.

The chain has TRBV6-5 and TRBJ2-3; TRBD2 agrees at 7 bases. The CDR3 length is 14 residues. Germline CDR1 reads MNHEY; CDR2 reads SVGAGI. Trimming at V came to 4 bases and at J to 4 bases, leaving 5 bases not matched to a gene. CDR3 nucleotides: TGTGCCAGCAGTTCCGGGGGGTCCCCAGATACGCAGTATTTT. It yields the protein CASSSGGSPDTQYF.

This rearrangement joins TRBV7-6 to TRBJ2-2; perhaps TRBD1 as D (5 bases). Germline CDR1 and CDR2: SGHVS and FNYEAQ. The CDR3 has 14 residues. V was cut by 1 base and J by 5 bases, with 8 bases left in between. The CDR3 here is CASSLGTKTGELFF. DNA for the CDR3: TGTGCCAGCAGCTTAGGGACAAAGACCGGGGAGCTGTTTTTT.